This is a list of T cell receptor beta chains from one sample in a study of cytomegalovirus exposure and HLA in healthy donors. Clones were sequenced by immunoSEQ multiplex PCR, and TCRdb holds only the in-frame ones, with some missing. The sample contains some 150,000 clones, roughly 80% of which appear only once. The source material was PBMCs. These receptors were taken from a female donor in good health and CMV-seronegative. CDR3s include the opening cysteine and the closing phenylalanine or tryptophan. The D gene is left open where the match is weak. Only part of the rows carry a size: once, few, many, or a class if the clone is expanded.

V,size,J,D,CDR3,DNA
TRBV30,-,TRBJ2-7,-,CAWSGPYEQYF,TGTGCCTGGAGCGGTCCCTACGAGCAGTACTTC
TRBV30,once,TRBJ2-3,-,CAWSVADVAADTQYF,TGTGCCTGGAGTGTAGCGGATGTGGCCGCAGATACGCAGTATTTT
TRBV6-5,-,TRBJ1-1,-,CASTKNTEAFF,TGTGCCAGCACCAAAAACACTGAAGCTTTCTTT
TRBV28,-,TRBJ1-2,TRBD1,CASRDSSYGYTF,TGTGCCTCCAGGGACAGCTCTTATGGCTACACCTTC
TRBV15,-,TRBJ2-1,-,CATSRGPDPEQFF,TGTGCCACCAGCAGGGGCCCAGATCCGGAGCAGTTCTTC
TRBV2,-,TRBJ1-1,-,CASSDPGNTGYTEAFF,TGTGCCAGCAGTGACCCCGGCAATACAGGGTACACTGAAGCTTTCTTT
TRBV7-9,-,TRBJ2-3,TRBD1,CASSHRTGGVEDTQYF,TGTGCCAGCAGTCACCGGACAGGGGGCGTGGAAGATACGCAGTATTTT
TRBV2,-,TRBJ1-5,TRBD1,CASSGYRGQVQPQHF,TGTGCCAGCAGTGGGTACAGGGGGCAAGTTCAGCCCCAGCATTTT
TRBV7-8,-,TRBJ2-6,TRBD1,CASSLAQGAGANVLTF,TGTGCCAGCAGCTTAGCGCAGGGGGCTGGGGCCAACGTCCTGACTTTC
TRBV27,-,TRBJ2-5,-,CASSLSRGRAGYQETQYF,TGTGCCAGCAGTTTATCCCGCGGTAGGGCGGGGTACCAAGAGACCCAGTACTTC
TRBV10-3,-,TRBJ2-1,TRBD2,CAISEDSGSRNEQFF,TGTGCCATCAGTGAGGATAGCGGGAGTAGGAATGAGCAGTTCTTC
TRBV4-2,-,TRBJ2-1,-,CASSQDDGDEQFF,TGTGCCAGCAGCCAAGATGACGGGGATGAGCAGTTCTTC
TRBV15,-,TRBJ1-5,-,CATSRDSGGNQPQHF,TGTGCCACCAGCAGAGATAGCGGAGGCAATCAGCCCCAGCATTTT
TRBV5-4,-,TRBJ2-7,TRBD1,CASSPRDRVHEQYF,TGTGCCAGCAGCCCCAGGGACAGGGTACACGAGCAGTACTTC
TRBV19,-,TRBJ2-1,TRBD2,CASTSLAGVYNEQFF,TGTGCCAGTACCTCACTAGCGGGAGTTTACAATGAGCAGTTCTTC
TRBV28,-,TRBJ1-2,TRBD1,CASSKPGTGGNYGYTF,TGTGCCAGCAGCAAACCGGGGACAGGGGGTAACTATGGCTACACCTTC
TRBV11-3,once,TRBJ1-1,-,CASSLNRDTEAFF,TGTGCCAGCAGCTTAAATCGGGACACTGAAGCTTTCTTT
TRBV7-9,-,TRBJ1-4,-,CASNPGVGEKLFF,TGTGCCAGTAACCCAGGGGTTGGAGAAAAACTGTTTTTT
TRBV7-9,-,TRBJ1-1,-,CASSPHRENTEAFF,TGTGCCAGCAGCCCACACAGGGAGAACACTGAAGCTTTCTTT
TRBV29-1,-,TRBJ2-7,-,CSVERSYEQYF,TGCAGCGTTGAACGCAGTTACGAGCAGTACTTC
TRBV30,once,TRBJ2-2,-,CAWSVNRPTGELFF,TGTGCCTGGAGTGTTAACAGGCCGACCGGGGAGCTGTTTTTT
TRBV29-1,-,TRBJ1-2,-,CSVVQNYGYTF,TGCAGCGTTGTACAGAACTATGGCTACACCTTC
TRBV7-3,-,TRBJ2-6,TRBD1,CASSFDRAGANVLTF,TGTGCCAGCAGCTTCGACAGGGCCGGGGCCAACGTCCTGACTTTC
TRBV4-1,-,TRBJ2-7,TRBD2,CASSQDPGLAEQYF,TGCGCCAGCAGCCAAGACCCGGGACTAGCGGAGCAGTACTTC
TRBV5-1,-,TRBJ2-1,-,CASSLSQGSTYNEQFF,TGCGCCAGCAGCTTGAGCCAGGGGAGCACCTACAATGAGCAGTTCTTC
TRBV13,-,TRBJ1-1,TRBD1,CASSLYRGDTEAFF,TGTGCCAGCAGCTTATACAGGGGGGACACTGAAGCTTTCTTT
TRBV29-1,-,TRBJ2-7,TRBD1,CSVEDRGTAYEQYF,TGCAGCGTTGAAGATAGAGGGACAGCCTACGAGCAGTACTTC
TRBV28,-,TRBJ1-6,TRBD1,CASSLRTGNYNSPLHF,TGTGCCAGCAGTTTAAGGACAGGGAACTATAATTCACCCCTCCACTTT
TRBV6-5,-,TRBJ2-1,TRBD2,CASRFGLAGVNEQFF,TGTGCCAGCAGGTTTGGGCTAGCGGGAGTCAATGAGCAGTTCTTC
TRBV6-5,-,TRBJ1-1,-,CASKLVQGTEAFF,TGTGCCAGCAAATTGGTTCAGGGGACTGAAGCTTTCTTT
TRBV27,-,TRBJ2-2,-,CASSWGLGTGELFF,TGTGCCAGCAGTTGGGGGCTTGGCACCGGGGAGCTGTTTTTT
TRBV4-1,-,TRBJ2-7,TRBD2,CASSQERGAGEGYEQYF,TGCGCCAGCAGCCAAGAAAGGGGAGCGGGAGAGGGGTACGAGCAGTACTTC
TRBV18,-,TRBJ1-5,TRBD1,CASSQTGQPNQPQHF,TGTGCCAGCTCACAAACGGGACAGCCTAATCAGCCCCAGCATTTT